The clone carrying this T cell receptor beta chain was counted only a few times. Its target is unknown. V was cut by 3 bases and J by 3 bases, with 13 bases left in between. The CDR3 runs 15 residues. In germline, CDR1 is SGHRS, CDR2 YFSETQ. TCRdb fed the 5' RACE reads into MiXCR, producing one record per CDR3 protein. The table has 92,000 or so distinct CDR3 sequences, roughly 15% seen once; the top ten hold around two fifths. This specimen belongs to a study of T-cell memory formation after mild COVID-19. The overall study: Each donor largely had its own TCR clusters.

General study results and limits: There were some responding clones in pre-infection memory, which suggested that cross-reactive memory had joined. Contracting CD4+ clones lay largely in CM and EM, with CD8+ ones residing in EMRA. Clones that contracted from day 15 to 85 were balanced CD4/CD8, while later expanders leaned CD4+.

This rearrangement joins TRBV5-1 to TRBJ2-1; D may be TRBD1 (5 bases). This sequence was found in a young man who had mild COVID-19 (a few samples of this study predate the infection). Cell type and time point are not known. The sample was PBMCs or a T cell subset sorted from them (not recorded which). In DNA form, the CDR3 reads TGCGCCAGCAGCTCTGGACAAAGTGGCTACAATGAGCAGTTCTTC. Amino acids: CASSSGQSGYNEQFF.